The 19 T cell receptor beta chains reported below all come from one sample, sequenced in a study of blood T cell repertoires in COVID-19. Sequencing used immunoSEQ multiplex PCR; TCRdb keeps in-frame clones, though not all of them. Of some 180,000 clones in the sample, roughly 93% were seen once. Source material: peripheral blood. The receptor source for this set is a young man with COVID-19, enrolled during active disease.

The chain uses TRBV7-9 and TRBJ1-1; D unresolved. Trimming left V 1 base short and J 6 bases short, with 6 bases between. This CDR3 is 12 amino acids long. The germline V gene encodes CDR1 SEHNR and CDR2 FQNEAQ (reference sequence). The CDR3 loop is CASSLGASEAFF. Written as DNA, the CDR3 is TGTGCCAGCAGCTTAGGAGCGTCTGAAGCTTTCTTT.

The J gene is TRBJ1-2, the V gene TRBV13; D possibly corresponds to TRBD1 (6 bases). Germline CDR1 and CDR2: PRHDT and FYEKMQ (reference sequence). The CDR3 totals 15 residues. Between the trimmed V and J ends, which lost 4 bases and 2 bases, there was a span of 14 bases. This CDR3 reads CASSSYRDINYGYTF. In nucleotides, the CDR3 is TGTGCCAGCAGCTCGTACAGGGATATAAACTATGGCTACACCTTC.

Only a few counts were recorded for this clone. CDR3 coding DNA: TGCGCCAGCAGTTACTCTAGCGGAGCCTACGAGCAGTACTTC. It codes for CASSYSSGAYEQYF. This rearrangement joins TRBV5-1 to TRBJ2-7, with 7 bases aligning to TRBD2. This CDR3 is 14 amino acids long. With V trimmed by 5 bases and J by 2 bases, 7 bases remained unmatched. Germline values: CDR1 SGHRS, CDR2 YFSETQ.

The chain carries TRBV6-6 and TRBJ1-5; TRBD1 might be the D (5 bases). The CDR3 is made up of 15 amino acids. Trimming took off 5 bases at V and 3 bases at J, with 14 bases between the two ends. Germline CDR1 MNHNY, CDR2 SVGAGI (reference sequence). The chain's CDR3 is CASSPGAGPNQPQHF. DNA of the CDR3: TGTGCCAGCAGTCCTGGGGCAGGACCCAATCAGCCCCAGCATTTT.

This clone was detected once. The chain combines TRBV9 with TRBJ2-1; TRBD2 aligns across 9 bases. Trimming removed 2 bases from V and 6 bases from J; junction bases left unmatched: 9. The CDR3 sequence is 16 residues long. Germline assignment: CDR1 SGDLS and CDR2 YYNGEE. CDR3 amino acids: CASSVSGTSIGNEQFF. DNA of the CDR3: TGTGCCAGCAGCGTCTCCGGGACTAGCATTGGCAATGAGCAGTTCTTC.

The chain carries TRBV7-9 and TRBJ1-1; TRBD1 is a possible D gene (6 bases). Germline V gene lookup returns CDR1 SEHNR and CDR2 FQNEAQ (reference sequence). V lost 5 bases and J 5 bases, leaving 15 bases between the germline ends. CDR3 length: 14 amino acids. The CDR3 sequence: CASSPTGRGTEAFF. The CDR3 region has the DNA TGTGCCAGCAGCCCAACAGGGAGAGGGACTGAAGCTTTCTTT.

In this sample, this clone turned up a few times. The V and J genes are TRBV10-1 and TRBJ2-7; TRBD1 aligns across 8 bases. This CDR3 spans 13 amino acids. Per the germline V gene, CDR1 is WNHNN and CDR2 is SYGVQD (reference sequence). With 8 bases clipped from V and 4 bases from J, the junction kept 7 bases outside the gene matches. The CDR3 DNA is TGCGCCAGCTCTGTAGGACAGGGATACGAGCAGTACTTC. It codes for CASSVGQGYEQYF.

The chain has TRBV6-5 and TRBJ1-2; D is unclear. Germline-derived CDR1 and CDR2 are MNHEY and SVGAGI. V dropped 6 bases and J dropped 6 bases, with 17 bases sitting between them. CDR3 length: 14 amino acids. The CDR3 region has the DNA TGTGCCAGCAGCCCCCGAGGGAGGGATGATGGCTACACCTTC. It specifies CASSPRGRDDGYTF.

V and J are TRBV2 and TRBJ1-2; 8 nucleotides align to TRBD1. The V gene end was trimmed by 0 bases and the J gene end by 6 bases; junction bases not matched to a gene: 12. The CDR3 has 17 amino acids. CDR1 is SNHLY, CDR2 FYNNEI, per germline. This CDR3 reads CASSEARTGRRKDGYTF. CDR3 coding DNA: TGTGCCAGCAGTGAAGCTCGGACAGGGAGGAGAAAGGATGGCTACACCTTC.

The chain joins TRBV4-3 to TRBJ2-3; D remains unclear. CDR3 length: 17 residues. The germline gives CDR1 LGHNA, CDR2 YSLEER. The V and J ends lost 0 bases and 5 bases respectively, with 18 bases between them. The CDR3 nucleotides read TGCGCCAGCAGCCAAGATCTAGTGTCTCCCTCAAAAGATACGCAGTATTTT. Encoded protein: CASSQDLVSPSKDTQYF.

The sample holds a few counts of this clone. The chain employs TRBV27 and TRBJ2-7, with 13 positions matching TRBD2. Germline lookup yields CDR1 MNHEY and CDR2 SMNVEV (reference sequence). The junction had 7 bases not matched to a gene; V was cut back by 6 bases and J by 2 bases. CDR3 length equals 16 residues. CDR3 nucleotides: TGTGCCAGCAGGAGGACTAGCGGGGGACTAACCTACGAGCAGTACTTC. Amino acid sequence: CASRRTSGGLTYEQYF.

This clone was recorded a few times. Mismatch with germline at one junction end may stem from a read error. The V and J genes are TRBV4-3 and TRBJ1-4; weak D call: TRBD1 (5 bases). Germline values: CDR1 LGHNA, CDR2 YSLEER. The CDR3 is made up of 15 amino acids. The CDR3: CASSQVGGEGEKLLF. The DNA for the CDR3 is TGCGCCAGCAGCCAAGTAGGAGGGGAGGGCGAAAAACTGCTTTTT.

This chain uses TRBV3-1 (or the pseudogene TRBV3-2) with TRBJ2-7; TRBD2 aligns across 7 bases. The length of the CDR3 is 15 residues. Germline V gene data show CDR1 as LGHDT and CDR2 as YNNKEL (reference sequence). The V and J ends lost 0 bases and 5 bases, in that order; junction bases with no gene match: 7. CDR3 residues: CASSQDPAGYNEQYF. DNA of the CDR3: TGTGCCAGCAGCCAAGACCCAGCGGGGTATAACGAGCAGTACTTC.

J is TRBJ1-2 and V is TRBV28; 10 nucleotides agree with TRBD1. This CDR3 has 14 amino acids. Germline-derived CDR1 and CDR2 are MDHEN and SYDVKM. Trimming removed 5 bases from V and 4 bases from J; junction bases left unmatched: 4. The DNA of the CDR3 is TGTGCCAGCAGTACCGGGACAGGGGCCTATGGCTACACCTTC. Its protein product is CASSTGTGAYGYTF.

This clone showed up many times. This rearrangement joins TRBV3-1 (or the pseudogene TRBV3-2) to TRBJ2-7, with D hard to call. Germline V gene data show CDR1 as LGHDT and CDR2 as YNNKEL (reference sequence). V was clipped by 1 base and J by 3 bases, with 10 bases between them. The CDR3 runs 14 residues. CDR3 residues: CASSQVGRGYEQYF. The CDR3, as DNA: TGTGCCAGCAGCCAAGTGGGTCGCGGCTACGAGCAGTACTTC.

V is TRBV3-1 (or the pseudogene TRBV3-2) and J is TRBJ2-7; TRBD2 might be the D (7 bases). Germline loops: CDR1 LGHDT, CDR2 YNNKEL (reference sequence). CDR3 length: 16 residues. With 4 bases removed from V and 0 bases from J, the gap between germline ends came to 16 bases. The CDR3 DNA is TGTGCCAGCAGCCCGATGGGGGGGGCCAGCTCCTACGAGCAGTACTTC. It codes for CASSPMGGASSYEQYF.

The V gene is TRBV19, the J gene TRBJ1-2; D may be TRBD1 (6 bases). The CDR3 loop spans 15 amino acids. Between the trimmed V and J ends, which lost 4 bases and 4 bases, there was a span of 16 bases. Germline CDR1 is LNHDA and CDR2 is SQIVND (reference sequence). The CDR3: CASSTDRSSTYGYTF. The CDR3 region has the DNA TGTGCCAGTAGTACAGACAGGTCCTCAACCTATGGCTACACCTTC. Variable domain in full (rest from reference TRBV19 and TRBJ1-2): DGGITQSPKYLFRKEGQNVTLSCEQNLNHDAMYWYRQDPGQGLRLIYYSQIVNDFQKGDIAEGYSVSREKKESFPLTVTSAQKNPTAFYLCASSTDRSSTYGYTFGSGTRLTVV.

The chain couples TRBV9 to TRBJ2-7; D is perhaps TRBD2 (5 bases). CDR1 SGDLS and CDR2 YYNGEE come from the germline V gene. The V gene lost 2 bases and the J gene lost 3 bases, with 9 bases spanning the gap. The CDR3 has 13 amino acids. CDR3 DNA sequence: TGTGCCAGCAGCGTCTCAGAGGGCTACGAGCAGTACTTC. This translates into CASSVSEGYEQYF.

The V gene is TRBV10-3, the J gene TRBJ2-7, with unresolved D. V was shortened by 7 bases and J by 3 bases, with 13 bases between the two germline ends. CDR3 length equals 13 residues. In germline, CDR1 is ENHRY, CDR2 SYGVKD. The CDR3 is CAIISDTDYEQYF. Here the CDR3 DNA reads TGTGCCATCATTTCCGACACGGACTACGAGCAGTACTTC.